This TCR beta chain was found in a study of low-dose radiotherapy and immunotherapy resistance in tumors. CDR1 is MDHEN, CDR2 SYDVKM, per germline. Between the trimmed V and J ends, which lost 4 bases and 8 bases, there was a span of 10 bases. The length of the CDR3 is 12 residues. There are many counts of this clonotype. With TRAV- and TRBV-specific primers, first-strand cDNA was made, covering the alpha and beta chains. TCRs were amplified for roughly 20 PCR cycles with a constant-region primer and V-primer adapter. TCRdb processed the reads anew with MiXCR; each CDR3 protein has one entry. Of approximately 90,000 distinct CDR3 sequences listed, under 10% were seen once; the top ten hold about 1%. Time point given: before trial treatment. Enrollment required an advanced solid tumor negative for tumor-infiltrating lymphocytes.

The TCR sequence derives from a male donor with prostate cancer. The sample in question was PBMCs, obtained before treatment. This rearrangement joins TRBV28 to TRBJ2-3; D call uncertain. The DNA for the CDR3 is TGTGCCAGCAGTTGGACGACGGGTACGCAGTATTTT. Protein sequence: CASSWTTGTQYF.